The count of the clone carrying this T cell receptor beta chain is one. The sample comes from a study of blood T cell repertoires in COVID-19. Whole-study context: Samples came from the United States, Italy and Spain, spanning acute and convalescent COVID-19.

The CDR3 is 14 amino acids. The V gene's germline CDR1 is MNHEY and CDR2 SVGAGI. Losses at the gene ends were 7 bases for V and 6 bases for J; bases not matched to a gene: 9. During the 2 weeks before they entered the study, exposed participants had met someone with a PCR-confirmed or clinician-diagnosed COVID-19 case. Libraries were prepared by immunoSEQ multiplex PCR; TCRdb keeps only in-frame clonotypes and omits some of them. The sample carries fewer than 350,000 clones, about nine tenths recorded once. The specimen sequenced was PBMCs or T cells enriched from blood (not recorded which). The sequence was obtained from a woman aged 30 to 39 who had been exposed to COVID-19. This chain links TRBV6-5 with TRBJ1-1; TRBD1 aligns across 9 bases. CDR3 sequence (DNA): TGTGCCAGCATGAGGACAGGGGTGTTCGCTGAAGCTTTCTTT. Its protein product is CASMRTGVFAEAFF.